The source of this T cell receptor beta chain is a study of cytomegalovirus exposure and HLA in healthy donors (dated by TCRdb to the late 2010s). About the investigation overall: In an earlier analysis of roughly 500 of the donors, around 300 Gb of sequence data and just under 120 million unique TCR beta sequences from about 179 million T cells were reported. Roughly 300 gigabases of sequencing data and about 92 million unique TCR sequences made up an early release that covered fewer than 650 HLA-typed donors. Among the roughly 400 genotyped donors, more than 70% belonged to the genetic ancestry cluster associated with self-reported Caucasian donors. The study aimed to test whether signatures of past pathogen exposure could be identified by cataloging public T cell receptors. The T cell repertoires of about 700 subjects were profiled by immunosequencing and related to cytomegalovirus serostatus. Along with the approximately 600-subject first cohort, a separate validation cohort of over a hundred different subjects was used. To predict cytomegalovirus infection status, the study brought together high-throughput TCR immunosequencing, statistical association of individual TCRs with disease status, and machine learning. A later analysis re-examined previously published TCR beta repertoires from roughly 720 donors and added high-resolution HLA genotyping to investigate patterns of TCR occurrence. Rather than using new phenotypic data, the later analysis identified candidate immune exposures from TCR beta sequences and from how often those sequences occurred across donors. An earlier analysis of around 640 of the donors used high-throughput TCR beta sequencing to judge whether each TCR beta V gene segment behaved as functional or pseudogenic. Donor age, sex, ethnicity and CMV serostatus were collected together with the repertoire data. Genome-wide SNP genotypes for about 60% of the 666 donors were used in a later genetic analysis, which treated that subset as a discovery cohort. Every repertoire in the discovery cohort had been generated on one and the same sequencing platform. HLA typing included class I and class II loci at four-digit resolution. Typing coverage differed by locus: A, B, C, DRB1 and DQB1 were typed in roughly 629-630 donors, DQA1 in about 510, DPA1 in around 600, and DPB1 in 400 to 490. About five DR-DQ haplotypes were treated as single units for association and clustering because of strong linkage in the cohort. On average, approximately 250,000 unique TCR beta nucleotide sequences were sequenced per donor among 300 to 500 genotyped donors of the cohort, with roughly a sixth of those sequences being non-productive.

Regarding this clone: This receptor's antigen is unknown. Base qualities are not provided; no much larger clone lies one nucleotide away.

Preparation of the library involved the immunoSEQ multiplex PCR assay. The multiplex PCR relied on a mix of 60 forward primers for TCR Vbeta segments and 13 reverse primers for TCR Jbeta segments. The CDR3 region of rearranged TCR beta genes was amplified from genomic DNA by a multiplex PCR assay. The amplified TCR beta libraries were sequenced on the Illumina HiSeq System as 87-base-pair reads. In the paper's pipeline: A later analysis tallied tens of millions of unique TCR beta chains across the 650 to 750 repertoires, and about 12 million of those chains were shared by two or more donors. A nearest-neighbor algorithm error-corrected the raw reads and collapsed the reads into unique sequences, merging closely related sequences to remove PCR and sequencing errors. Alignment of CDR3 sequences to IMGT reference sequences was used to assign V, D and J gene segments. For a sequence to be retained, at least a six-nucleotide match to both a V gene segment and a J gene segment was required. A rearrangement was called productive if the CDR3 had no stop codons and remained in frame with V and J, and every other rearrangement was called non-productive. Following IMGT convention, CDR3 was defined as the stretch from the second conserved V-encoded cysteine up to the conserved J-encoded phenylalanine. Sequences without an unambiguous match to a single V gene segment were excluded from the earlier analysis of about 600 of the donors. In an earlier analysis of approximately 550 of the donors, V segments were called functional above 56.7% productive rearrangements and were called segregating when the between-donor standard deviation exceeded 5%. A statistical classification framework was built for diagnosing cytomegalovirus status from the catalog of TCR beta chain sequences. V and J gene assignment, in a later analysis, came from comparing TCR nucleotide sequences with IMGT/GENE-DB human TR gene sequences. Using the TCRdist pipeline, a later analysis assigned CDR3 sequences along with most-parsimonious VDJ recombination scenarios. In a later analysis, every TCR beta chain was defined by the combination of its CDR3 amino acid sequence and its V-gene family, and reads without a unique V-gene family were dropped. As a way to deal with suspected cross-contamination and a sequencing artifact, a later analysis dropped approximately 590 nucleotide sequences that were highly shared and had low generation probability. In a later analysis, a clonal expansion index for each public chain was calculated from normalized within-repertoire ranks of inferred template counts. Generation probabilities in a later analysis came from a VDJ recombination model fitted to out-of-frame rearrangements, and those results were checked against IGoR. In a later analysis, TCR-TCR, TCR-HLA and TCR-CMV co-occurrence was scored with hypergeometric tests, and a repertoire-size bias correction was applied to TCR pairs. A later analysis estimated false discovery rates by permuting HLA or CMV assignments 20 times. In a later analysis, co-occurring TCRs were grouped using DBSCAN, and TCRdist sequence similarity was added for clustering within HLA-allele-positive subsets. Repertoires with fewer than 30,000 or more than 120,000 public chains were left out of co-occurrence clustering, as were several repertoires with anomalous nucleotide sharing. TCRdb provides this immuneACCESS table in a form limited to in-frame rearrangements. Some clones are lacking; in checked studies, under half of them reflect an unresolved V gene, and why the rest are absent is not known. Clone size and V and J calls were adopted from that table, with D and trimming inferred from the DNA. This sample comprises about 140,000 clones, 70% to 85% of them detected only once. Of the sample, 1.2% to 1.5% is held by the ten largest clones.

What the research found in general, with its limitations: When HLA alleles, especially DR and DQ, strongly co-occurred, TCR associations were difficult to assign to individual alleles. In a later analysis, the rate of TCR association differed among HLA loci, with DRB1 alleles having the most associated TCRs and HLA-C alleles having the fewest. Because counts were too low, seventeen rarely observed V segments, including chromosome 9 orphons, were left out of the earlier analysis of roughly 600 of the donors. Sequencing depth was assumed to be roughly uniform across donors in the presence/absence analyses, though that assumption may not hold. Linkage disequilibrium might explain the correlated functional status among segregating V segments, but an unknown experimental factor could not be ruled out. A few of the identified cytomegalovirus-associated TCR beta chains were confirmed in vitro to be specific for cytomegalovirus antigens. The sequencing pipeline was judged likely to have produced a cluster of highly shared sequence variants as a technical artifact. A further reported finding was that TCR beta sequences accurately predicted the HLA-A and HLA-B alleles for most subjects in the first cohort. It was suggested by the authors that the approach could potentially be generalized to other disease states and immunological phenotypes. The classifier was reported to diagnose cytomegalovirus status with high specificity and sensitivity in both the original and validation cohorts. At a false discovery rate of 0.05, a later analysis linked fewer than 20,000 TCR beta sequences to specific HLA alleles. Immune exposure information for the cohort was limited to CMV serostatus. While some public TCRs were present in many individuals, most TCR sequences turned up only very rarely across donors. A later genetic analysis associated a missense DCLRE1C variant with V-gene and J-gene trimming of TCR beta chains, and an independent cohort replicated the association. Most CMV-associated TCR beta chains appeared to be HLA-restricted in a later analysis, and the HLA associations seemed to be driven largely by CMV exposure. Several of the top co-occurrence clusters appeared to be linked to parvovirus B19, influenza, CMV and Epstein-Barr virus, according to a later analysis. A total of 150 to 200 TCR beta chains were listed by the study as associated with cytomegalovirus. According to a later genetic analysis, donors in an Asian-associated ancestry cluster had fewer N-insertions in productive TCRs than the approximately 710-donor mean. An earlier analysis of 587 of the donors showed that most TCR beta V segments appeared in productive rearrangements either about 87% or about 30% of the time, which broadly matched IMGT annotations. In a later analysis, HLA-associated TCR beta chains were found to be more clonally expanded and to have lower generation probabilities than equally common non-associated chains. Only TCR beta chains were sequenced in this cohort, and the absence of alpha or paired-chain data limited detectable features. Because HLA typing was missing for some donors at each locus, association tests included only the typed subset.

In total, just over 650 healthy bone marrow donors made up the cohort. At the time of sampling, every cohort member was nominally healthy, though immune exposures that went unrecorded were likely present. The donor tested CMV seropositive, placing the donor among the roughly 300 seropositive members of the cohort. Every donor gave a peripheral blood sample, and the peripheral blood mononuclear cells from that sample were used for TCR beta sequencing. The Qiagen DNeasy Blood Extraction Kit was used to extract genomic DNA from the blood cell samples. This TCR derives from a young man in good health and CMV-seropositive. The specimen sequenced was PBMCs.

The DNA is as follows: TGTGCCAGCAGCCAAGATCAGGGGCGGGGGCGGAACATTCAGTACTTC. Its protein is CASSQDQGRGRNIQYF. The rearranged chain carries TRBV4-2 and TRBJ2-4, and possibly TRBD2, on 7 matching bases. Inclusive of the bounding cysteine and phenylalanine, the CDR3 is 16 residues long. Only the CDR3 region is kept as DNA, spanning 48 bases read in frame from base 1. For CDR1 and CDR2, the germline V gene lists LGHNA and YNFKEQ. Trimming at the junction amounts to 0 bases on V and 7 bases on J, and the germline ends lie 16 bases apart.